This T cell receptor (beta chain) was sequenced during a study of molecular identifiers for immune sequencing clone quantification. Study in general: Five portions were made in replicates from RNA of 20,000 or 100,000 naive CD8 cells, and four underwent sequencing.

From roughly 20,000 to 1,000,000 sorted cells, naive CD8 libraries were generated with 10%, 30% or 50% RNA. Sorted naive CD8 T cells were those defined as CD8+CD4-CCR7+CD45RA+. This clonotype was observed many times. TCRdb reprocessed the PCR reads via MiXCR and lists one record per CDR3 protein. Among about 35,000 distinct CDR3 sequences, about a fifth were seen once, and the ten largest hold under 1.4%. V lost 4 bases and J lost 1, with 9 bases in between. The CDR3 sequence is 13 residues long. Germline-derived CDR1 and CDR2 are SGHRS and YFSETQ. What was sequenced was naive CD8+ T cells from blood, with Jurkat cell RNA spiked in. The subset denotes: FACS-sorted CD8+CD4-CCR7+CD45RA+ naive T cells. This chain connects TRBV5-1 to TRBJ2-7; D not resolved. The clonotype originates from a human donor in good health. Some libraries in this study had Jurkat cell RNA spiked in. The CDR3 loop is CASSEDWSYEQYF. Here the CDR3 DNA reads TGCGCCAGCAGCGAAGACTGGTCCTACGAGCAGTACTTC.